This T cell receptor beta chain is drawn from a study of control samples from healthy donors and cancer patients. TCRdb's copy holds only in-frame clones and misses some; the assay was immunoSEQ multiplex PCR. The table has some 18,000 clones, under 90% seen once. Trimming took off 5 bases at V and 4 bases at J, with 9 bases between the two ends. The CDR3 runs 12 residues. Germline values: CDR1 SEHNR, CDR2 FQNEAQ (reference sequence). Source material: PBMCs. The chain has TRBV7-9 and TRBJ2-7; D remains unclear. The receptor was isolated from an older woman with lung cancer. DNA for the CDR3: TGTGCCAGCAGCCGTGGAAGTTACGAGCAGTACTTC. Translated: CASSRGSYEQYF.